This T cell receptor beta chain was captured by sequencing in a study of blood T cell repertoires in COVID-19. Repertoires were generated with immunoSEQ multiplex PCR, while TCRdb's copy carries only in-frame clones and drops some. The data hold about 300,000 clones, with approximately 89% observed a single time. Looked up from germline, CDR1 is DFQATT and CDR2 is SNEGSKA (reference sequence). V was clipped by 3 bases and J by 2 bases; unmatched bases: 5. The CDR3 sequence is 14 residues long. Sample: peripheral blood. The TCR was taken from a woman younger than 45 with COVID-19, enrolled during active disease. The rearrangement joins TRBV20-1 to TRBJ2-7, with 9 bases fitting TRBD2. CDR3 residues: CSASGLAGPYEQYF. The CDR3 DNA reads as TGCAGTGCTAGTGGGCTAGCGGGGCCCTACGAGCAGTACTTC.